Listed below are T cell receptor beta chains from one sample, sequenced in a study of human T cells and chemical hapten exposure. Via MiXCR, TCRdb re-called the RACE reads, giving one row per CDR3 protein. The repertoire includes 80,000 to 100,000 distinct CDR3 sequences, 10% of them detected once, and 4% to 5.5% sits in the top ten. This material consisted of whole blood, taken in connection with sensitization to the hapten diphenylcyclopropenone (DPC). These receptors came from a woman aged 45 to 65 with alopecia areata. Some clones in this sample may be carry-over from other donors' samples. CDR3s include the opening cysteine and the closing phenylalanine or tryptophan. The D gene is left open where the match is weak. Only part of the rows carry a size: once, few, many, or a class if the clone is expanded.

- - TRBJ1-2 TRBV7-2 CASSSGIYGYTF TGTGCCAGCAGCTCTGGGATTTATGGCTACACCTTC
- - TRBJ2-7 TRBV7-9 CASSSLGAYEQYF TGTGCCAGCAGCTCGTTAGGGGCCTACGAGCAGTACTTC
- many TRBJ2-5 TRBV21-1 CASSYSGTRGRKTQYF TGTGCCAGCAGCTATAGCGGGACTAGGGGGCGAAAGACCCAGTACTTC
- few TRBJ1-3 TRBV29-1 CSVLSGFSGNTIYF TGCAGCGTTTTATCAGGGTTTTCTGGAAACACCATATATTTT
- few TRBJ2-7 TRBV28 CASSAWGTAQYF TGTGCCAGCAGCGCCTGGGGCACAGCGCAGTACTTC
- - TRBJ2-3 TRBV29-1 CSASPTGTDTQYF TGCAGCGCCTCCCCTACCGGGACAGATACGCAGTATTTT
TRBD1 few TRBJ2-7 TRBV7-9 CASSPPQATGDIGQYF TGTGCCAGCAGTCCTCCCCAAGCTACAGGGGATATCGGGCAGTACTTC
- few TRBJ1-1 TRBV29-1 CSVVRGRTEAFF TGCAGCGTTGTTCGGGGGCGCACTGAAGCTTTCTTT
- - TRBJ1-1 TRBV15 CATSRDLREASGTEAFF TGTGCCACCAGCAGAGATCTTAGGGAGGCCTCGGGAACTGAAGCTTTCTTT
TRBD2 few TRBJ2-7 TRBV20-1 CSARVAGLTYEQYF TGCAGTGCTAGAGTAGCGGGCCTGACCTACGAGCAGTACTTC
TRBD1 few TRBJ1-2 TRBV27 CASSSSTGHRYGYTF TGTGCCAGCAGTTCCTCGACAGGGCATCGCTATGGCTACACCTTC
- - TRBJ2-3 TRBV18 CASSPQRADTQYF TGTGCCAGCTCACCACAACGGGCAGATACGCAGTATTTT
TRBD1 few TRBJ1-1 TRBV10-3 CAIRGQGANTEAFF TGTGCCATCAGGGGACAGGGGGCGAACACTGAAGCTTTCTTT
- - TRBJ1-1 TRBV29-1 CSGAQGVDTEAFF TGCAGCGGGGCCCAGGGAGTGGACACTGAAGCTTTCTTT
- - TRBJ2-7 TRBV6-5 CASSRVSTYEQYF TGTGCCAGCAGCCGAGTTTCAACCTACGAGCAGTACTTC
- many TRBJ2-7 TRBV6-6 CASTWGAEQYF TGTGCCAGCACTTGGGGGGCCGAGCAGTACTTC
- many TRBJ2-2 TRBV7-9 CASSPGTNTGELFF TGTGCCAGCAGCCCCGGAACGAACACCGGGGAGCTGTTTTTT
- - TRBJ1-2 TRBV28 CASSLPGNANYGYTF TGTGCCAGCAGTTTACCGGGGAACGCTAACTATGGCTACACCTTC
- few TRBJ1-1 TRBV18 CASSPVVAEAFF TGTGCCAGCTCACCAGTTGTAGCTGAAGCTTTCTTT
TRBD2 few TRBJ2-3 TRBV7-8 CASSQRLAGLPDTQYF TGTGCCAGCAGCCAAAGACTAGCTGGTCTCCCAGATACGCAGTATTTT
TRBD1 - TRBJ2-7 TRBV7-6 CASSEQGAYEQYF TGTGCCAGCAGCGAGCAGGGGGCGTACGAGCAGTACTTC
- - TRBJ2-2 TRBV15 CATSRGVGGELFF TGTGCCACCAGCAGAGGGGTCGGCGGGGAGCTGTTTTTT
- - TRBJ2-5 TRBV5-1 CASSKGLQETQYF TGCGCCAGTAGCAAGGGACTTCAAGAGACCCAGTACTTC
- - TRBJ2-7 TRBV12-3/TRBV12-4 CASSLRGEQYF TGTGCCAGCAGTTTAAGAGGCGAGCAGTACTTC
- - TRBJ1-3 TRBV30 CAWNRDSGNTIYF TGTGCCTGGAACCGGGACTCTGGAAACACCATATATTTT
- - TRBJ2-3 TRBV7-2 CASSVRTTDTQYF TGTGCCAGCAGCGTAAGGACTACGGATACGCAGTATTTT
- many TRBJ1-1 TRBV7-9 CASSLRPAEAFF TGTGCCAGCAGCCTAAGGCCGGCTGAAGCTTTCTTT
- - TRBJ2-7 TRBV10-3 CAISTNIGASGTSTYEQYF TGTGCCATCAGTACGAACATCGGCGCGTCCGGGACAAGCACCTACGAGCAGTACTTC
TRBD2 medium-sized TRBJ2-1 TRBV7-9 CASSLVGLAGTYYNEQFF TGTGCCAGCAGCTTAGTGGGACTAGCGGGAACCTACTACAATGAGCAGTTCTTC
TRBD1 many TRBJ2-2 TRBV6-5 CASRPQGPIGELFF TGTGCCAGCAGACCACAGGGGCCCATCGGGGAGCTGTTTTTT
- few TRBJ2-1 TRBV7-9 CASSRTMDEQFF TGTGCCAGCAGTCGAACCATGGATGAGCAGTTCTTC
- - TRBJ2-2 TRBV19 CASSGADKPGTGELFF TGTGCCAGTAGCGGGGCCGACAAACCGGGCACCGGGGAGCTGTTTTTT
TRBD2 many TRBJ2-1 TRBV24-1 CATSDHGLAGVNNEQFF TGTGCCACCAGTGATCATGGACTAGCGGGAGTTAACAATGAGCAGTTCTTC
TRBD1 many TRBJ1-1 TRBV9 CASSVGTGLENTEAFF TGTGCCAGCAGCGTAGGGACAGGGTTAGAGAACACTGAAGCTTTCTTT
TRBD1 few TRBJ1-1 TRBV29-1 CSVRTGGLNTEAFF TGCAGCGTGAGGACAGGGGGTTTGAACACTGAAGCTTTCTTT
- many TRBJ2-7 TRBV28 CASSRTFPNEQYF TGTGCCAGCAGCCGGACCTTCCCTAACGAGCAGTACTTC
- few TRBJ2-2 TRBV12-3/TRBV12-4 CASKEGTGELFF TGTGCCAGCAAGGAGGGCACCGGGGAGCTGTTTTTT
- many TRBJ2-1 TRBV21-1 CASSKETRMGEHEQFF TGTGCCAGCAGCAAAGAGACCCGGATGGGGGAGCATGAGCAGTTCTTC
- - TRBJ2-1 TRBV7-9 CASSLGGMVQFF TGTGCCAGCAGCTTAGGCGGAATGGTGCAGTTCTTC
- - TRBJ2-3 TRBV7-2 CASSTGLTEPDTQYF TGTGCCAGCAGCACGGGACTCACGGAGCCAGATACGCAGTATTTT
- few TRBJ1-5 TRBV7-2 CASSTGPNQPQHF TGTGCCAGCAGCACGGGACCTAATCAGCCCCAGCATTTT
TRBD1 few TRBJ1-5 TRBV7-9 CASSGAPGHGGTAQHF TGTGCCAGCAGCGGGGCGCCGGGACATGGAGGGACAGCCCAGCATTTT
- many TRBJ2-1 TRBV25-1 CASRALSPYNEQFF TGTGCCAGTAGGGCTCTGAGCCCCTACAATGAGCAGTTCTTC
- - TRBJ1-1 TRBV9 CASSQGADTEAFF TGTGCCAGCAGCCAGGGTGCCGACACTGAAGCTTTCTTT
- once TRBJ2-3 TRBV5-1 CASSPDSTDTQYF TGCGCCAGCAGCCCCGATAGCACAGATACGCAGTATTTT
- - TRBJ2-5 TRBV20-1 CSASLSGETQYF TGCAGTGCTAGTTTATCTGGGGAGACCCAGTACTTC
TRBD1 - TRBJ1-2 TRBV5-1 CASSPTQGQGIGYTF TGCGCCAGCAGCCCCACCCAGGGACAGGGGATCGGCTACACCTTC
- few TRBJ1-2 TRBV7-8 CASSPSGRYGYTF TGTGCCAGCAGCCCGAGTGGGCGGTACGGCTACACCTTC
TRBD2 many TRBJ2-3 TRBV6-1 CASSGLAGTGDTQYF TGTGCCAGCAGTGGACTAGCGGGAACCGGAGATACGCAGTATTTT
- - TRBJ1-1 TRBV29-1 CSVDAANTEAFF TGCAGCGTTGACGCGGCGAACACTGAAGCTTTCTTT
- many TRBJ2-5 TRBV5-1 CASSRIGGTTKETQYF TGCGCCAGCAGCCGTATCGGCGGGACGACCAAAGAGACCCAGTACTTC
- many TRBJ1-5 TRBV28 CASSTNTEGGQPQHF TGTGCCAGCAGTACGAATACAGAGGGGGGACAGCCCCAGCATTTT
- few TRBJ2-6 TRBV13 CVSSQKKGPVTGANVLTF TGTGTCAGCAGCCAAAAGAAGGGCCCCGTGACTGGGGCCAACGTCCTGACTTTC
- many TRBJ2-1 TRBV5-1 CASSLVPYNEQFF TGCGCCAGCAGCTTGGTACCCTACAATGAGCAGTTCTTC
- few TRBJ1-1 TRBV29-1 CSGGHPDTEAFF TGCAGTGGGGGACATCCCGACACTGAAGCTTTCTTT
- many TRBJ1-5 TRBV7-8 CASSLISDPYQPQHF TGTGCAAGCAGCTTAATATCAGACCCTTATCAGCCCCAGCATTTT
- many TRBJ1-2 TRBV7-6 CASSGLGRNYGYTF TGTGCCAGCAGCGGGTTGGGGCGAAACTATGGCTACACCTTC